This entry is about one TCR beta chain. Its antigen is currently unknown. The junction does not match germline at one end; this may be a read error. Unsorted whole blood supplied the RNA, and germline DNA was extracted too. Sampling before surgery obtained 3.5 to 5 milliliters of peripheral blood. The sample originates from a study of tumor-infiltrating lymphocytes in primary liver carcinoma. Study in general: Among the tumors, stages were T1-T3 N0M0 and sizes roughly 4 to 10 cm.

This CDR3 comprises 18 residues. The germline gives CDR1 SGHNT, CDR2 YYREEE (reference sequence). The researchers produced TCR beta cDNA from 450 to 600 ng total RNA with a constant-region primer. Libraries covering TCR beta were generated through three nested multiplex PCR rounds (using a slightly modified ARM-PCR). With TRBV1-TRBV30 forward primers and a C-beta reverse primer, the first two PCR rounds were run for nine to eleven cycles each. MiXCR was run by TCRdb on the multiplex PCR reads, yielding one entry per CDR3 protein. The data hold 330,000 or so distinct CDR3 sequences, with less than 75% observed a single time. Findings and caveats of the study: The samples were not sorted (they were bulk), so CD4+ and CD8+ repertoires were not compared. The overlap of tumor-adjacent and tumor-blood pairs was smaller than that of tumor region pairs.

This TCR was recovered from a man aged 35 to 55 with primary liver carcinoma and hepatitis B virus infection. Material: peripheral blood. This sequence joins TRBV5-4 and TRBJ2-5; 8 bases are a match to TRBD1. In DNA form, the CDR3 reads TGTGCCCGCAGCTCCTACGCTCTTCCGACAGGGGAGCAATGGGCCCAGTACTTC. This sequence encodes CARSSYALPTGEQWAQYF. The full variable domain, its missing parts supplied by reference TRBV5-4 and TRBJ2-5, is ETGVTQSPTHLIKTRGQQVTLRCSSQSGHNTVSWYQQALGQGPQFIFQYYREEENGRGNFPPRFSGLQFPNYSSELNVNALELDDSALYLCARSSYALPTGEQWAQYFGPGTRLLVL.